This record looks at one T cell receptor beta chain sequence and its context. The entry originates in a study of response to subunit inactivated influenza vaccine. CDR1 LGHNA and CDR2 YNFKEQ come from the germline V gene. The trim removed 7 bases at V and 5 bases at J, leaving 5 bases unmatched. The CDR3 is made up of 13 amino acids. TCRdb used MiXCR to reprocess the RT-PCR reads, holding one entry per CDR3 protein. The sample lists around 540,000 distinct CDR3 sequences, about 10% occurring once. The chain combines TRBV4-2 with TRBJ2-5, with TRBD2 identical over 9 bases. This sample comprised PBMCs from blood, obtained on the day of vaccination. The sequence came from a man in his forties or fifties who received an inactivated influenza vaccine. The CDR3 bases are TGTGCCAGCAAGGGACTAGCCGGGGAGACCCAGTACTTC. This gives the protein CASKGLAGETQYF.